This T cell receptor (beta chain) was sequenced in a study of neurological immune-mediated disorders. In its sample, this clonotype was seen many times. One entry per CDR3 protein results from TCRdb running MiXCR on the 5' RACE reads. The sample consists of 60,000 to 70,000 distinct CDR3 sequences, more than 4.5% of them appearing once. With 2 bases removed from V and 2 bases from J, the gap between germline ends came to 21 bases. There are 18 residues in the CDR3. In germline, CDR1 is LGHNA, CDR2 YNFKEQ. The chain joins TRBV4-2 to TRBJ1-2, with D hard to call. This sequence originates from a human donor with multiple sclerosis. The donor label of this sample is uncertain. The sequenced material came from PBMCs. CDR3 sequence: CASSQFRYRSSANYGYTF. The CDR3 region has the DNA TGTGCCAGCAGCCAATTCAGGTACAGAAGCTCTGCCAACTATGGCTACACCTTC.